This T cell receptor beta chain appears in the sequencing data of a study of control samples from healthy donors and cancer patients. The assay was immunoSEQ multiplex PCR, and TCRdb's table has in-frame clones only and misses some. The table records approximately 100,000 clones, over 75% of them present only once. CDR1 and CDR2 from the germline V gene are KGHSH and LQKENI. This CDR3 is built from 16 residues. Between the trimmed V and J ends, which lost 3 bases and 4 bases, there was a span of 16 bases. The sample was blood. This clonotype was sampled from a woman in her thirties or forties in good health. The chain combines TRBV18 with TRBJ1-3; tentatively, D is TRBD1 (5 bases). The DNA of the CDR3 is TGTGCCAGCTCACCGGCCGGGGGTCTAGGCGGAAACACCATATATTTT. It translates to CASSPAGGLGGNTIYF.